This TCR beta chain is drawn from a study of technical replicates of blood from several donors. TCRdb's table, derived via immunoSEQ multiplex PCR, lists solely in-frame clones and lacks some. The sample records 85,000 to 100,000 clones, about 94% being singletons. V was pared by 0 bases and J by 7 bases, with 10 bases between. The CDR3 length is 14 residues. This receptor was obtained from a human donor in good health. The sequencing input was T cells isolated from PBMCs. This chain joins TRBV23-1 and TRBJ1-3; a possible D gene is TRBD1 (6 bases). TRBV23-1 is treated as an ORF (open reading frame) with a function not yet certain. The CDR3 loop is CASSQSPGVNTIYF. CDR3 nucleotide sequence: TGCGCCAGCAGTCAATCGCCAGGGGTGAACACCATATATTTT.